Sequencing of this T cell receptor (beta chain) was carried out in a study of cytotoxic CD8 clonotypes in ibrutinib-treated CLL. The CDR3 is 14 residues long. The V gene lost 1 base and the J gene lost 2 bases, with 8 bases spanning the gap. The V gene's germline CDR1 is SGHTA and CDR2 FQGNSA. This clone appeared a single time. The repertoire was sequenced with immunoSEQ multiplex PCR; TCRdb's copy has only in-frame clones and lacks some. The table has 150,000 or so clones, roughly 84% seen once. The source is a human donor with chronic lymphocytic leukemia. The sample consisted of PBMCs, taken at disease progression, from a patient treated with ibrutinib. This rearrangement joins TRBV7-2 to TRBJ1-2, with D tentatively TRBD1 (5 bases). CDR3 sequence reads: CASSLGTNNYGYTF. The CDR3 DNA sequence: TGTGCCAGCAGCTTAGGGACAAACAACTATGGCTACACCTTC.